This T cell receptor beta chain was profiled in a study of monozygotic twins with inflammatory bowel disease. TCRdb reprocessed the 5' RACE reads, keeping one entry per CDR3 protein, no DNA. The sample data list around 400,000 distinct CDR3 sequences. Note on this clonotype: Its antigen is still unknown.

The germline gives CDR1 SGHTA, CDR2 FQGNSA. This CDR3 comprises 14 residues. General study results and limits: With others, IBD patients shared fewer clonotypes than healthy twins did, especially with disease activity.

The rearrangement uses TRBV7-2 and TRBJ1-2; the D gene TCRdb calls, TRBD1, cannot be checked with no DNA. This clonotype was sampled from a human donor with ulcerative colitis or Crohn's disease, or a healthy co-twin of an affected twin (not recorded which). The sequencing sample was made of blood. CDR3 residues: CASSAGTEHYGYTF.